This T cell receptor beta chain was captured in a study of blood T cell repertoires in COVID-19 (dated by TCRdb to about 2020). Turning to the overall study: Samples covering the acute and convalescent phases of COVID-19 were provided by collaborators in the United States, Italy and Spain. Where available, HLA class I and class II types were obtained from metadata supplied by the sample provider rather than from assay-based typing. The material from the prospective study consisted of cDNA or gDNA derived from T cells, B-cell-depleted T cells, or PBMCs. The dataset comprised deeply sampled blood TCRbeta repertoires from subjects exposed to, actively infected with, or recovered from COVID-19. Samples were obtained from the ongoing ImmuneRACE study (first 160 participants) and from 1,000 to 1,500 subjects provided by 6 global collaborators. The sample metadata nearly always contained a de-identified subject ID, COVID-19 status, age in years and sex. The repertoires were released in a freely available public database meant as a resource for research on the immune response to SARS-CoV-2.

V gives up 2 bases and J gives up 7 bases, and the segment between their germline ends measures 9 bases. The cysteine opens and the phenylalanine closes a CDR3 of 14 amino acids. The entry retains the CDR3 DNA only, 42 bases that are in frame from base 1. Per the germline V gene, MNHEY is the CDR1 and SVGAGI is the CDR2. Beyond this particular receptor, the publication reports: The amount of clinical and demographic metadata varied by source and participant and was provided uncurated.

In its sample, this clone was seen a few times. Its antigen is unknown. It has no much larger one-base neighbor in the sample; base qualities were not kept. TCRbeta CDR3 regions were amplified from genomic DNA using the immunoSEQ Assay, a bias-controlled multiplex PCR. In the original analysis: The number of nucleated cells in each sample was estimated from the amplification of reference gene primers within the assay. To quantify the absolute abundance of each unique TCRbeta CDR3 rearrangement, sequence reads were collapsed and filtered. For each sample, productive Simpson clonality was calculated as the square root of Simpson's diversity index over productive rearrangements. Imported from immuneACCESS, the table was reduced by TCRdb to in-frame sequences with V and J called. These copies leave out some clones; in studies compared against another copy, an unresolved V gene accounts for under half, and the cause of the remainder is not known. V and J calls and clone size come straight from that table; D and trimming were deduced from the DNA. The sample table holds roughly 190,000 clones, of which about 88% were seen once. The ten most abundant clones make up roughly 14% of the sample.

Whole blood was collected in K2EDTA tubes by collaborating institutions according to the institutions' own protocols. For TCRbeta analysis, collaborator samples were shipped as frozen whole blood, as isolated PBMCs, or as DNA extracted from either sample type. The V and J segments used are TRBV6-5 and TRBJ1-6; a tentative D match to TRBD1 spans 5 bases. Sequencing was performed on peripheral blood. This sequence was found in a man aged 25 to 40 with active or convalescent COVID-19. The DNA sequence follows: TGTGCCAGCAGTTACGTCCAGGGAAATTCACCCCTCCACTTT. This yields the protein CASSYVQGNSPLHF.